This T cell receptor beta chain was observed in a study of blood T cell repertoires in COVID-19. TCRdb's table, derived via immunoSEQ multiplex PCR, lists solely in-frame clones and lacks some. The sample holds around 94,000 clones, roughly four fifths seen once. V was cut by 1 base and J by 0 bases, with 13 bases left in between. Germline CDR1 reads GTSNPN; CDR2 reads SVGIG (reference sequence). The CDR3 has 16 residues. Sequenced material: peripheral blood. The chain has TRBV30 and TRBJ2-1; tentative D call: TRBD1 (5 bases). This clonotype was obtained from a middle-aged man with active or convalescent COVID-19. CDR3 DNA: TGTGCCTGGAGTGATATGGGGCACAGCTCCTACAATGAGCAGTTCTTC. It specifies CAWSDMGHSSYNEQFF.